Listed below are T cell receptor beta chains from one sample, sequenced in a study of blood T cell repertoires in COVID-19. The table came from immunoSEQ multiplex PCR; TCRdb's copy has only in-frame clones and leaves some out. The sample consists of approximately 330,000 clones, roughly 90% of them appearing once. Sequencing was done on a sample of peripheral blood. These receptors came from a woman aged 45-60 years with active or convalescent COVID-19. Both conserved end residues are part of each CDR3. A D gene is named only where the DNA matches it firmly. Where a row states a size, it is once, few, many or the class of an expanded clone; other rows omit it.

cdr3_aa | cdr3_nt | clone_size | v_call | d_call | j_call
CSASPSGRAGDTQYF | TGCAGTGCTAGTCCCAGCGGGAGGGCCGGAGATACGCAGTATTTT | - | TRBV20-1 | TRBD2 | TRBJ2-3
CASSSTSGVFNEQFF | TGTGCCAGCAGCTCGACTAGCGGGGTTTTTAATGAGCAGTTCTTC | - | TRBV11-2 | TRBD2 | TRBJ2-1
CASSPSVLNEKLFF | TGTGCCAGCAGCCCGTCGGTCCTGAATGAAAAACTGTTTTTT | - | TRBV5-6 | - | TRBJ1-4
CASSFGQIRDSPLHF | TGTGCCAGTAGTTTCGGACAGATTCGGGATTCACCCCTCCACTTT | - | TRBV19 | - | TRBJ1-6
CASSYKHYSNQPQHF | TGTGCCAGCAGTTACAAGCATTATAGCAATCAGCCCCAGCATTTT | - | TRBV6-2/TRBV6-3 | - | TRBJ1-5
CASSSRENTEAFF | TGTGCCAGCAGCTCCAGGGAAAACACTGAAGCTTTCTTT | - | TRBV5-4 | - | TRBJ1-1
CASSQALLSSGANVLTF | TGTGCCAGCAGCCAAGCTCTCCTGAGCTCTGGGGCCAACGTCCTGACTTTC | - | TRBV14 | - | TRBJ2-6
CASSSMTSGRTPQYF | TGTGCCAGCAGCTCAATGACTAGCGGGAGAACCCCTCAGTACTTC | - | TRBV5-4 | TRBD2 | TRBJ2-4
CASSLNIQTSSYEQYF | TGCGCCAGCAGCTTGAATATACAGACAAGCTCCTACGAGCAGTACTTC | - | TRBV5-1 | - | TRBJ2-7
CASRNSGNNEQFF | TGTGCCAGCAGAAATAGCGGAAACAATGAGCAGTTCTTC | - | TRBV28 | - | TRBJ2-1
CASSRDRDQPQHF | TGTGCCAGCAGTCGGGACAGGGATCAGCCCCAGCATTTT | - | TRBV6-4 | TRBD1 | TRBJ1-5
CASSSGPYEQYF | TGTGCCAGCAGCAGTGGCCCCTACGAGCAGTACTTC | - | TRBV11-2 | - | TRBJ2-7
CASSKEGQRNTEAFF | TGTGCCAGCAGCAAAGAAGGACAACGGAACACTGAAGCTTTCTTT | - | TRBV21-1 | - | TRBJ1-1
CASIYSGGPNEQFF | TGTGCCAGCATCTATAGCGGGGGGCCCAATGAGCAGTTCTTC | - | TRBV6-5 | TRBD2 | TRBJ2-1
CASSQDPRPDEQFF | TGCGCCAGCAGCCAAGATCCTAGGCCGGATGAGCAGTTCTTC | once | TRBV4-1 | - | TRBJ2-1
CAISNREFYEQYF | TGTGCCATCAGTAACAGGGAATTCTACGAGCAGTACTTC | - | TRBV10-3 | - | TRBJ2-7
CASSLGASGAAEEQFF | TGTGCCAGCAGCTTAGGAGCTAGCGGGGCCGCGGAGGAGCAGTTCTTC | - | TRBV7-9 | TRBD2 | TRBJ2-1
CASSPRKAGSLPQHF | TGTGCCAGCAGTCCCCGGAAGGCAGGGTCCCTGCCCCAGCATTTT | - | TRBV6-5 | - | TRBJ1-5
CASSPFTTVNQPQHF | TGTGCCAGCAGCCCCTTCACGACAGTGAATCAGCCCCAGCATTTT | - | TRBV7-2 | - | TRBJ1-5
CASSRLGGATTGEAFF | TGTGCCAGCAGCCGATTGGGCGGGGCCACGACTGGTGAAGCTTTCTTT | - | TRBV3-1/TRBV3-2 | - | TRBJ1-1
CASSPRGGTNYGYTF | TGTGCCAGCAGCCCCCGCGGCGGAACCAACTATGGCTACACCTTC | - | TRBV7-8 | - | TRBJ1-2
CASSLRRGRASGANVLTF | TGTGCCAGCAGTTTAAGGCGGGGCCGGGCCTCTGGGGCCAACGTCCTGACTTTC | few | TRBV28 | - | TRBJ2-6
CASSPTGGTPTYEQYF | TGTGCCAGCAGTCCCACAGGGGGCACCCCTACCTACGAGCAGTACTTC | - | TRBV2 | TRBD1 | TRBJ2-7
CASSQDVDRAVNEKLFF | TGCGCCAGCAGCCAAGATGTGGACAGGGCCGTTAATGAAAAACTGTTTTTT | - | TRBV4-1 | TRBD1 | TRBJ1-4
CASSSGLRAYEQYF | TGTGCCAGTAGTAGCGGGCTCAGAGCCTACGAGCAGTACTTC | - | TRBV19 | - | TRBJ2-7
CASSLGQGDTKQYF | TGCGCCAGCAGCCTCGGACAGGGGGATACGAAACAGTACTTC | - | TRBV5-1 | TRBD1 | TRBJ2-7
CASSTQGRGSYGYTF | TGTGCCAGCAGTACCCAGGGGCGTGGAAGCTATGGCTACACCTTC | - | TRBV6-2/TRBV6-3 | - | TRBJ1-2
CASSPMGGGHFVEQFF | TGTGCCAGCAGCCCGATGGGCGGGGGGCACTTCGTTGAGCAGTTCTTC | - | TRBV9 | TRBD2 | TRBJ2-1
CSVAWGGRGTEAFF | TGCAGCGTTGCATGGGGGGGCAGGGGCACTGAAGCTTTCTTT | - | TRBV29-1 | - | TRBJ1-1
CASSLGQGRNTEAFF | TGTGCCAGCAGTTTAGGGCAGGGCCGCAACACTGAAGCTTTCTTT | - | TRBV27 | - | TRBJ1-1
CASSPGQGEKFF | TGTGCCAGCAGCCCTGGACAGGGGGAAAAGTTCTTC | - | TRBV7-3 | TRBD1 | TRBJ2-1
CASSLFISGGGQGYEQYF | TGTGCCAGCAGCTTATTTATCTCGGGCGGGGGACAGGGATACGAGCAGTACTTC | once | TRBV7-8 | TRBD1 | TRBJ2-7
CASSLVLRIYGYTF | TGTGCCAGCAGTTTGGTTCTACGTATCTATGGCTACACCTTC | - | TRBV28 | - | TRBJ1-2
CASSPDSNYGYTF | TGTGCCAGCTCACCCGACAGTAACTATGGCTACACCTTC | - | TRBV18 | - | TRBJ1-2
CASSPARLKDTDTQYF | TGTGCCAGCTCACCAGCACGACTCAAGGACACAGATACGCAGTATTTT | - | TRBV18 | - | TRBJ2-3
CASSLAASGGAFYEQYF | TGTGCCAGCAGCTTAGCCGCTAGCGGGGGGGCTTTCTACGAGCAGTACTTC | - | TRBV7-2 | TRBD2 | TRBJ2-7
CASGGQGTYTEAFF | TGTGCCTCGGGGGGGCAGGGGACGTACACTGAAGCTTTCTTT | - | TRBV30 | - | TRBJ1-1
CASSVAGAAEEKRPEAFF | TGTGCCAGCAGCGTAGCTGGGGCAGCAGAGGAAAAGAGACCTGAAGCTTTCTTT | - | TRBV9 | - | TRBJ1-1
CASSVGGLAVETQYF | TGTGCCAGCAGCGTAGGGGGGCTAGCTGTTGAGACCCAGTACTTC | - | TRBV9 | - | TRBJ2-5
CASSQRGDAYEQYF | TGTGCCAGCAGCCAACGGGGGGACGCATACGAGCAGTACTTC | - | TRBV3-1/TRBV3-2 | TRBD2 | TRBJ2-7
CASSPQGTPNYGYTF | TGTGCCAGCAGTCCCCAGGGGACACCCAACTATGGCTACACCTTC | once | TRBV27 | - | TRBJ1-2
CASSQGPGTILTYEQYF | TGTGCCAGCAGCCAAGGTCCCGGGACTATCCTAACCTACGAGCAGTACTTC | - | TRBV3-1/TRBV3-2 | TRBD2 | TRBJ2-7
CASSLEGTVSYGYTF | TGTGCCAGCAGCTTAGAGGGGACAGTATCATATGGCTACACCTTC | - | TRBV7-2 | TRBD1 | TRBJ1-2